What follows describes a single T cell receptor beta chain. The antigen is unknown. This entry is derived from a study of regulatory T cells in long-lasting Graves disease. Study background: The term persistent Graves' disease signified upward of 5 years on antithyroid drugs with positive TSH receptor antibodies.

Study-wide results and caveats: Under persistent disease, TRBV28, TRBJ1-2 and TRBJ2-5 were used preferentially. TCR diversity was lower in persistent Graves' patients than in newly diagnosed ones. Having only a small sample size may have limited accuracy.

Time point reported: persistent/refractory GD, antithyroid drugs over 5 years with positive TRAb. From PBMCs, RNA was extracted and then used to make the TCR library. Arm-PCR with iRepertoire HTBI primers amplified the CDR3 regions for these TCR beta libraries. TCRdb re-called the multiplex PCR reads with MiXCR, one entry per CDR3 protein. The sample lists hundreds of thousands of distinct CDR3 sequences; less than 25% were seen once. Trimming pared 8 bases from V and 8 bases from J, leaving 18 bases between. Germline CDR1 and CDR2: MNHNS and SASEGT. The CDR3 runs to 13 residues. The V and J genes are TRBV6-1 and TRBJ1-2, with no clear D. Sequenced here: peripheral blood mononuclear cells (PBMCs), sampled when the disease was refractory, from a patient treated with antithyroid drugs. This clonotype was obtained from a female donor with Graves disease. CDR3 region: CASRRTAPEGYTF. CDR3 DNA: TGTGCCAGCCGGCGAACAGCACCTGAGGGCTACACCTTC.